This is a list of T cell receptor beta chains from one sample in a study of T cell changes during pregnancy in multiple sclerosis. Profiled with immunoSEQ multiplex PCR; TCRdb holds only in-frame clones, not every one. The sample has about 68,000 clones, 75% to 95% seen once. Source: peripheral blood, taken in the third trimester of pregnancy. The receptors shown here come from a female donor with multiple sclerosis, enrolled in a pregnancy study. Each CDR3 is given with its conserved first and last residue. The D gene is left open where the match is weak. Clone size appears in some rows only: once, few, many, or a class for an expanded clone.

TRBJ1-1 | NA | NA | TRBV6-1 | TGTGCCAGCAGACCAACAGGGATAAGCACTGAAGCTTTCTTT | CASRPTGISTEAFF
TRBJ2-1 | NA | TRBD2 | TRBV5-8 | TGTGCCAGCGAGACCGGGACTAGCGGGACCAATGAGCAGTTCTTC | CASETGTSGTNEQFF
TRBJ2-1 | NA | NA | TRBV23-1 | TGCGCCAGCAGTCCCAGGGCATCCTACAATGAGCAGTTCTTC | CASSPRASYNEQFF
TRBJ2-5 | few | TRBD1 | TRBV7-3 | TGTGCCAGCAGCTTAGATACAGGGGTGGGGGAGACCCAGTACTTC | CASSLDTGVGETQYF
TRBJ2-7 | NA | NA | TRBV19 | TGTGCCAGTAGTCACGGACAGACACTCTACGAGCAGTACTTC | CASSHGQTLYEQYF
TRBJ1-1 | NA | NA | TRBV5-1 | TGCGCCAGCAGCTTGTTTCAGGGGAACACTGAAGCTTTCTTT | CASSLFQGNTEAFF
TRBJ1-5 | NA | NA | TRBV4-3 | TGCGCCAGCAGCCAAGACGGACAGTCCAATCAGCCCCAGCATTTT | CASSQDGQSNQPQHF
TRBJ2-1 | once | TRBD1 | TRBV19 | TGTGCCAGTAGTCCAACCGGGACAGCCTACAATGAGCAGTTCTTC | CASSPTGTAYNEQFF
TRBJ2-2 | once | NA | TRBV6-4 | TGTGCCAGCAGTCGGGGGTCGGAGACCGGGGAGCTGTTTTTT | CASSRGSETGELFF
TRBJ2-3 | few | NA | TRBV7-2 | TGTGCCAGCAGCTTGCAGGGGGGCCTCGATACGCAGTATTTT | CASSLQGGLDTQYF
TRBJ1-5 | NA | TRBD1 | TRBV6-1 | TGTGCCAGCAGTCACCGGGACAGGGGGCTTCAGCCCCAGCATTTT | CASSHRDRGLQPQHF
TRBJ1-1 | few | NA | TRBV5-1 | TGCGCCAGCAGACCCACACTGAACACTGAAGCTTTCTTT | CASRPTLNTEAFF
TRBJ2-7 | NA | NA | TRBV7-9 | TGTGCCAGCAGCCGCAGCCTAGCCTCCTACGAGCAGTACTTC | CASSRSLASYEQYF
TRBJ2-1 | NA | TRBD2 | TRBV9 | TGTGCCAGACTAGCGGGAAGGGTTAATGAGCAGTTCTTC | CARLAGRVNEQFF
TRBJ2-1 | NA | NA | TRBV4-2 | TGTGCCAGCAGGGACCAGACAGACAATGAGCAGTTCTTC | CASRDQTDNEQFF
TRBJ2-1 | NA | NA | TRBV29-1 | TGCAGCGTTACCCAGGGAAAGGGTGAGCAGTTCTTC | CSVTQGKGEQFF
TRBJ1-1 | once | TRBD1 | TRBV5-4 | TGTGCCAGCAGCTTGTCTGCGTCCCCACAGGGGGCCGCTGAAGCTTTCTTT | CASSLSASPQGAAEAFF
TRBJ1-2 | NA | TRBD1 | TRBV2 | TGTGCCAGCATCATGGGACAGGGCGGTGGCTACACCTTC | CASIMGQGGGYTF
TRBJ2-1 | once | TRBD2 | TRBV11-2 | TGTGCCAGCAGCTTAGACCGGTTCGGGAGGGCCCTTGAGCAGTTCTTC | CASSLDRFGRALEQFF
TRBJ1-2 | NA | TRBD1 | TRBV5-8 | TGTGCCAGCAGCTCCGACAGGGGACCCAACTATGGCTACACCTTC | CASSSDRGPNYGYTF
TRBJ1-4 | NA | TRBD1 | TRBV6-5 | TGTGCCAGCAGTATAGGGACAGGGAAGGGGGAAAAACTGTTTTTT | CASSIGTGKGEKLFF
TRBJ1-2 | NA | NA | TRBV30 | TGTGCCTGGAGTGGGAGGATCTCGGGTGGCTACACCTTC | CAWSGRISGGYTF
TRBJ2-1 | NA | TRBD2 | TRBV14 | TGTGCCAGCAGCCAAGGTGCTAGCGGGAATGGTGAGCAGTTCTTC | CASSQGASGNGEQFF
TRBJ2-4 | NA | TRBD1 | TRBV7-9 | TGTGCCAGCAGCTCCGACAGGGGGAAAAACATTCAGTACTTC | CASSSDRGKNIQYF
TRBJ2-7 | NA | NA | TRBV5-1 | TGCGCCAGCAGCTTCGAAGACTCTCAGTACTTC | CASSFEDSQYF
TRBJ2-7 | NA | TRBD1 | TRBV30 | TGTGCCTGGAGTTTCCAGGGGGACGAGCAGTACTTC | CAWSFQGDEQYF
TRBJ1-4 | NA | TRBD1 | TRBV5-1 | TGCGCCAGCAGCTTGGCCGGGGACAGGATTGAAAAACTGTTTTTT | CASSLAGDRIEKLFF